A single TCR beta chain is shown here with its context. TCRdb's table, derived via immunoSEQ multiplex PCR, lists solely in-frame clones and lacks some. Here the sample spans a few hundred thousand clones, over 85% being singletons. Per germline, CDR1 LNHNV and CDR2 YYDKDF (reference sequence). This CDR3 is 17 amino acids long. V lost 4 bases, J lost 2 bases, and 18 bases lay in between. The entry originates in a study of blood T cell repertoires in COVID-19. The material sequenced was peripheral blood. The chain uses TRBV15 and TRBJ1-5; perhaps TRBD1 as D (6 bases). This receptor was taken from a woman aged 25-40 years with COVID-19, enrolled during active disease. CDR3 protein: CATSIRGGAEGNQPQHF. The CDR3 DNA follows: TGTGCCACCAGCATCCGGGGGGGGGCGGAGGGCAATCAGCCCCAGCATTTT.